The 32 T cell receptor beta chains given below trace back to one sample, sequenced in a study of graft-versus-host responses after intestinal transplantation. Intraepithelial and lamina propria lymphocytes were isolated from graft specimens. This table comes from immunoSEQ multiplex PCR, and its TCRdb copy is limited to in-frame clones, with some not included. The sample shows about 12,000 clones, about 73% of them seen only once. Source: ileum tissue, taken less than 150 days after intestinal transplantation. The receptors were sampled from a human patient who received an intestinal transplant, so some T cells may come from the graft donor.

This chain joins TRBV19 and TRBJ2-3; TRBD1 matches at 7 bases. After removal of 0 bases from V and 1 base from J, the junction contained 1 base not matched to a gene. The CDR3 runs to 15 residues. Germline CDR1 LNHDA, CDR2 SQIVND (reference sequence). The CDR3 region is CASSIDQGGTDTQYF. The CDR3 DNA reads TGTGCCAGTAGTATAGACCAGGGGGGCACAGATACGCAGTATTTT.

The chain couples TRBV28 to TRBJ2-2; TRBD2 aligns across 8 bases. Germline V gene lookup returns CDR1 MDHEN and CDR2 SYDVKM. The ends lost 6 bases at V and 5 bases at J; junction bases unmatched: 14. The CDR3 is 17 residues long. The CDR3 coding sequence is TGTGCCAGCAGCTCCCGGGTTAGCGGGGTGGGGACCGGGGAGCTGTTTTTT. This sequence encodes CASSSRVSGVGTGELFF.

This clone was observed a handful of times. The V call is TRBV5-4, the J call TRBJ2-2; 13 nucleotides align to TRBD2. Germline V lookup: CDR1 SGHNT, CDR2 YYREEE (reference sequence). This CDR3 comprises 15 residues. Trimming cost V 2 bases and J 6 bases; bases outside gene matches: 1. The CDR3 spells CASSLTSGGAGELFF. CDR3 sequence (DNA): TGTGCCAGCAGCTTAACTAGCGGGGGGGCCGGGGAGCTGTTTTTT.

Concerning this clone itself: Other DNA sequences in this specimen translate into the identical CDR3. The CDR3 sequence: CASSQGVAPQETQYF. The CDR3 DNA sequence: TGCGCCAGCAGCCAAGGGGTAGCGCCTCAAGAGACCCAGTACTTC. The rearrangement joins TRBV4-3 to TRBJ2-5, with D tentatively TRBD2 (5 bases). CDR1 and CDR2 (germline): LGHNA, YSLEER. V was cut by 1 base and J by 2 bases, with 11 bases left in between. The CDR3 sequence is 15 residues long.

This clone was counted between two and nine times. The chain links TRBV19 to TRBJ2-1, with 12 bases identical to TRBD2. V was clipped by 9 bases and J by 8 bases; unmatched bases: 11. The germline CDR1 and CDR2 sequences are LNHDA and SQIVND (reference sequence). The CDR3 has 15 amino acids. This CDR3 reads CASRPSSGRVYEQFF. In DNA form, the CDR3 reads TGTGCCAGCCGACCATCTAGCGGGAGGGTCTATGAGCAGTTCTTC.

The table lists this clone with a few counts. The chain links TRBV6-5 to TRBJ2-6; D is undetermined. CDR3 length: 14 amino acids. Germline values: CDR1 MNHEY, CDR2 SVGAGI. The V end lost 8 bases, the J end lost 4 bases, and 12 bases lay between the germline ends. CDR3 protein: CASGQVYGANVLTF. The CDR3 nucleotides read TGTGCCAGCGGTCAGGTGTACGGGGCCAACGTCCTGACTTTC.

V is TRBV5-1 and J is TRBJ2-7; D might be TRBD1 (5 bases). Germline lookup yields CDR1 SGHRS and CDR2 YFSETQ. The CDR3 has 12 amino acids. V lost 4 bases, J lost 6 bases, and 11 bases lay in between. The CDR3 protein is CASSLLDSEQYF. In nucleotides, the CDR3 is TGCGCCAGCAGCCTTTTAGACAGCGAGCAGTACTTC.

CDR3: CATSRDPLGGLEEKLFF. In nucleotides, the CDR3 is TGTGCCACCAGCAGAGACCCTTTGGGGGGTCTGGAGGAAAAACTGTTTTTT. The rearrangement joins TRBV15 to TRBJ1-4; maybe TRBD1 (5 bases). V lost 0 bases and J lost 8, with 19 bases in between. CDR1 and CDR2 from the germline V gene are LNHNV and YYDKDF (reference sequence). The CDR3 spans 17 residues.

This clone was counted a single time. V usage is TRBV13 and J usage is TRBJ2-1; 7 bases match TRBD2. Trimming at V came to 4 bases and at J to 4 bases, leaving 1 base not matched to a gene. The germline gives CDR1 PRHDT, CDR2 FYEKMQ (reference sequence). The CDR3 is 13 amino acids. The CDR3 loop reads CASSSGGYNEQFF. In nucleotides, the CDR3 is TGTGCCAGCAGCTCCGGGGGGTACAATGAGCAGTTCTTC.

V and J are TRBV20-1 and TRBJ2-3, with D possibly being TRBD2 (5 bases). The CDR3 sequence is 11 residues long. The germline V gene has CDR1 DFQATT and CDR2 SNEGSKA (reference sequence). CDR3 in amino acids: CKGAPTDTQYF. CDR3 nucleotides: TGCAAGGGAGCCCCCACAGATACGCAGTATTTT.

The chain joins TRBV6-5 to TRBJ1-6, with 11 nucleotides matching TRBD1. Germline-derived CDR1 and CDR2 are MNHEY and SVGAGI. The V gene end was trimmed by 6 bases and the J gene end by 8 bases; junction bases not matched to a gene: 0. The CDR3 runs 13 residues. The CDR3 DNA sequence: TGTGCCAGCAGGGGACAGGGGGATTCACCCCTCCACTTT. The encoded protein is CASRGQGDSPLHF.

The count of this clone is one. This chain connects TRBV28 to TRBJ1-5; D is ambiguous. The CDR3 consists of 13 residues. V gave up 5 bases and J gave up 4 bases, with 9 bases separating them. Germline CDR1 MDHEN, CDR2 SYDVKM. CDR3 sequence (DNA): TGTGCCAGCAGTCGAACAGCAAATCAGCCCCAGCATTTT. Its protein product is CASSRTANQPQHF.

The gene calls are TRBV6-5 and TRBJ1-5, with unresolved D. Germline CDR1 reads MNHEY; CDR2 reads SVGAGI. V gave up 2 bases and J gave up 4 bases, with 9 bases separating them. The CDR3 totals 14 residues. The CDR3: CASSYAAGNQPQHF. In DNA, the CDR3 is TGTGCCAGCAGTTACGCAGCAGGAAATCAGCCCCAGCATTTT.

The chain recombines TRBV7-2 with TRBJ2-7; unclear D gene. This CDR3 region has 14 residues. Germline CDR1 is SGHTA and CDR2 is FQGNSA. The V end was cut by 2 bases, the J end by 0 bases, with 8 bases between. CDR3 residues: CASSLRQFSYEQYF. Here the CDR3 DNA reads TGTGCCAGCAGCTTACGTCAGTTCTCCTACGAGCAGTACTTC.

This clone was found a few times. V usage is TRBV11-2 and J usage is TRBJ2-7; TRBD1 matches 7 bases. This CDR3 has 14 amino acids. V lost 5 bases, J lost 7 bases, and 11 bases stayed unmatched. Germline-derived CDR1 and CDR2 are SGHAT and FQNNGV. The CDR3 nucleotides read TGTGCCAGCAGCGCCCTGGGACAGTTCAAAGAGCAGTACTTC. It specifies CASSALGQFKEQYF. Looking up the rest from reference TRBV11-2 and TRBJ2-7 gives the full variable domain: EAGVAQSPRYKIIEKRQSVAFWCNPISGHATLYWYQQILGQGPKLLIQFQNNGVVDDSQLPKDRFSAERLKGVDSTLKIQPAKLEDSAVYLCASSALGQFKEQYFGPGTRLTVT.

In its sample, this clone was seen a few times. A much more abundant neighbour one base away suggests this may be a read error. The rearrangement joins TRBV4-2 to TRBJ2-1, with D tentatively TRBD1 (7 bases). Germline lookup yields CDR1 LGHNA and CDR2 YNFKEQ. CDR3 size: 22 residues. Trimming took off 3 bases at V and 0 bases at J, with 30 bases between the two ends. The CDR3 DNA sequence: TGTGCCAGCAGCCAGGGCCCCGTGACAGGGATGGTAGCGGAAAGCTCCTACAATGAGCAGTTCTTC. Translation gives CASSQGPVTGMVAESSYNEQFF.

The V call is TRBV11-3, the J call TRBJ2-7; 8 bases are shared with TRBD1. Germline V lookup: CDR1 SGHNT, CDR2 YENEEA. The CDR3 length is 14 residues. Trimming cost V 6 bases and J 4 bases; bases outside gene matches: 8. CDR3 sequence reads: CASRSGTGAYEQYF. As DNA, the CDR3 is TGTGCCAGCAGATCAGGGACAGGAGCTTACGAGCAGTACTTC.

V gene TRBV18 combines with J gene TRBJ2-6; 7 positions agree with TRBD1. Germline trimming cut 1 base from V and 0 bases from J; bases unmatched to any gene: 6. This CDR3 contains 18 residues. CDR1 is KGHSH and CDR2 is LQKENI in the germline V gene. The DNA for the CDR3 is TGTGCCAGCTCACCACTCCAAACAGGGGTCTCTGGGGCCAACGTCCTGACTTTC. This translates into CASSPLQTGVSGANVLTF.

This clone was recorded once. The gene calls are TRBV11-1 and TRBJ2-5; 11 nucleotides line up with TRBD2. Losses at the gene ends were 5 bases for V and 5 bases for J; bases not matched to a gene: 7. CDR1 and CDR2 (germline): SGHAT, FQDESV (reference sequence). This CDR3 has 15 amino acids. In nucleotides, the CDR3 is TGTGCCAGCAGCCCGACTAGCGGGGTAACGGAGACCCAGTACTTC. It translates to CASSPTSGVTETQYF.

A few counts support this clone. This chain links TRBV7-3 with TRBJ2-1; 10 bases map to TRBD2. V gave up 5 bases and J gave up 5 bases; unmatched junction bases: 9. Germline V CDR1 and CDR2: SGHTA, FQGTGA. CDR3 length: 16 amino acids. CDR3 loop: CASSVHPLAGDNEQFF. CDR3 DNA: TGTGCCAGCAGCGTTCACCCCCTAGCGGGGGACAATGAGCAGTTCTTC. The complete variable domain, with remaining parts taken from reference TRBV7-3 and TRBJ2-1, reads GAGVSQTPSNKVTEKGKYVELRCDPISGHTALYWYRQSLGQGPEFLIYFQGTGAADDSGLPNDRFFAVRPEGSVSTLKIQRTERGDSAVYLCASSVHPLAGDNEQFFGPGTRLTVL.

The chain employs TRBV4-3 and TRBJ1-3; D gene unclear. V lost 0 bases to trimming and J lost 8 bases, with 5 bases between them. The germline V gene encodes CDR1 LGHNA and CDR2 YSLEER. The CDR3 runs to 12 residues. The CDR3 sequence: CASSQDQDTIYF. CDR3 nucleotides: TGCGCCAGCAGCCAAGACCAGGACACCATATATTTT.

The rearrangement links TRBV19 to TRBJ2-5, with TRBD2 as a possible D gene (7 bases). This CDR3 spans 16 amino acids. From germline, CDR1 is LNHDA and CDR2 SQIVND (reference sequence). The ends were cut back, 4 bases at V and 4 bases at J, with 19 bases in the middle. CDR3 in DNA: TGTGCCAGTAGTACCTCGTTCATGGGGGGGGCAGAGACCCAGTACTTC. This translates into CASSTSFMGGAETQYF.

The rearrangement links TRBV7-2 to TRBJ2-6; D unclear. Germline CDR1 is SGHTA and CDR2 is FQGNSA. CDR3 size: 15 residues. V gave up 1 base and J gave up 0 bases, with 4 bases separating them. As DNA, the CDR3 is TGTGCCAGCAGCTTAGGACACTCTGGGGCCAACGTCCTGACTTTC. As protein: CASSLGHSGANVLTF.

The chain employs TRBV19 and TRBJ2-2; D not resolved. The V and J ends lost 5 bases and 5 bases respectively, with 18 bases between them. The CDR3 spans 16 residues. From germline, CDR1 is LNHDA and CDR2 SQIVND (reference sequence). In DNA form, the CDR3 reads TGTGCCAGTAGTCCCCCGCCCAGGCTAAGAACCGGGGAGCTGTTTTTT. Its translation: CASSPPPRLRTGELFF.

This sequence joins TRBV27 and TRBJ1-1; D may be TRBD1 (5 bases). This CDR3 has 11 amino acids. Trimming cost V 10 bases and J 8 bases, with 14 bases left between them. The germline V gene encodes CDR1 MNHEY and CDR2 SMNVEV (reference sequence). CDR3 coding DNA: TGTGCCAACTGGATAGGGGCAGAAGCTTTCTTT. Translation: CANWIGAEAFF.

This chain connects TRBV5-4 to TRBJ1-2, with 8 bases aligning to TRBD1. Trimming removed 2 bases from V and 5 bases from J; junction bases left unmatched: 11. The CDR3 runs to 16 residues. CDR1 and CDR2 (germline): SGHNT, YYREEE (reference sequence). The CDR3 loop is CASSFPGQGAAYGYTF. DNA for the CDR3: TGTGCCAGCAGCTTTCCCGGACAGGGAGCAGCGTATGGCTACACCTTC.

J is TRBJ2-3 and V is TRBV9; D may be TRBD2 (5 bases). The CDR3 loop spans 13 amino acids. Germline V gives CDR1 SGDLS, CDR2 YYNGEE. The V and J ends lost 4 bases and 5 bases respectively, with 11 bases between them. This CDR3 is CASSPPREDTQYF. The CDR3 bases are TGTGCCAGCAGCCCCCCACGGGAAGATACGCAGTATTTT.

The chain has TRBV7-9 and TRBJ2-3; weak D call: TRBD1 (6 bases). The length of the CDR3 is 15 residues. V dropped 5 bases and J dropped 2 bases, with 14 bases sitting between them. The V gene's germline CDR1 is SEHNR and CDR2 FQNEAQ (reference sequence). In nucleotides, the CDR3 is TGTGCCAGCAGCGCAGCCCAGGGGTTCACAGATACGCAGTATTTT. This sequence encodes CASSAAQGFTDTQYF.

The chain links TRBV5-1 to TRBJ2-5; tentatively, D is TRBD1 (6 bases). In germline, CDR1 is SGHRS, CDR2 YFSETQ. The CDR3 runs to 15 residues. V shed 1 base and J shed 3 bases, with 13 bases lying between them. The CDR3 here is CASSLQGGGEETQYF. The CDR3 region has the DNA TGCGCCAGCAGCTTGCAGGGTGGGGGCGAAGAGACCCAGTACTTC.

The chain joins TRBV5-4 to TRBJ1-1, with a possible D match to TRBD1 (5 bases). V was trimmed by 4 bases and J by 3 bases, leaving 16 bases between them. There are 15 residues in the CDR3. Germline loops: CDR1 SGHNT, CDR2 YYREEE (reference sequence). This CDR3 reads CASSDRTRWDTEAFF. CDR3 sequence (DNA): TGTGCCAGCAGCGATAGGACACGTTGGGACACTGAAGCTTTCTTT.

The CDR3 loop reads CASSQGRRASYEQYF. The CDR3 DNA follows: TGCGCCAGCAGCCAAGGCCGCAGGGCCTCCTACGAGCAGTACTTC. The chain carries TRBV4-3 and TRBJ2-7; D is perhaps TRBD1 (5 bases). The germline V and J ends were trimmed by 1 base and 0 bases, with 10 bases remaining between them. The CDR3 is made up of 15 amino acids. Looked up from germline, CDR1 is LGHNA and CDR2 is YSLEER.

This clone was picked up one time. The chain links TRBV11-2 to TRBJ2-3; weak D call: TRBD2 (5 bases). This CDR3 is built from 15 residues. Germline values: CDR1 SGHAT, CDR2 FQNNGV. V was trimmed by 5 bases and J by 3 bases, leaving 15 bases between them. CDR3 amino acids: CASSPLLSGTDTQYF. DNA for the CDR3: TGTGCCAGCAGCCCTTTGCTCTCGGGGACAGATACGCAGTATTTT.